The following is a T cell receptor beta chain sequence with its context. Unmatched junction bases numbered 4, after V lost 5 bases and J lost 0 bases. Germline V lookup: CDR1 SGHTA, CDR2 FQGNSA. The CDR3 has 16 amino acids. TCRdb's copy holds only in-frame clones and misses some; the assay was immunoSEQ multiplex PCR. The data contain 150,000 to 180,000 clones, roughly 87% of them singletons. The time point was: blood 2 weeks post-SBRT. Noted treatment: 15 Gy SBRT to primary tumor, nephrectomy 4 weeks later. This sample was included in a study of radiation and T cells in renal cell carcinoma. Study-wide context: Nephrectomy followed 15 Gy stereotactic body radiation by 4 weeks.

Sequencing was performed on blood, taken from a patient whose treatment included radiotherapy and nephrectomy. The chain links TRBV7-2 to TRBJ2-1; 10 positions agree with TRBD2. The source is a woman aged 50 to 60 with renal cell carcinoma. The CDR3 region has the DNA TGTGCCAGCAGCCTTAGCGGGGGGAACTCCTACAATGAGCAGTTCTTC. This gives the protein CASSLSGGNSYNEQFF.